What follows describes a single T cell receptor (beta chain). This entry belongs to a study of technical replicates of blood from a handful of donors. Assay: immunoSEQ multiplex PCR; the TCRdb copy retains only in-frame clones and omits some. The data show approximately 81,000 clones, around 95% seen once. V was shortened by 3 bases and J by 3 bases, with 11 bases between the two germline ends. This CDR3 has 14 amino acids. Germline values: CDR1 SGHTA, CDR2 FQGNSA. This clonotype was obtained from a human donor in good health. Material: T cells isolated from PBMCs. The rearrangement links TRBV7-2 to TRBJ2-5; D uncertain. CDR3 in DNA: TGTGCCAGCAGCTTGTTCGTCGGAGAAGAGACCCAGTACTTC. Translated: CASSLFVGEETQYF.